This record concerns one T cell receptor beta chain sequence. Its antigen target is currently unknown. Within one base of it there is no much larger clone, and no base qualities were kept. These data are taken from a study of cytomegalovirus exposure and HLA in healthy donors (dated by TCRdb to 2016 to 2017). Context from the whole study: A later analysis indicated that the roughly 120 validation repertoires were generated on the platform also employed for the 700 or so repertoires of the first cohort. The study was designed to test whether signatures of past pathogen exposure could be identified by cataloging public T cell receptors. A separate validation cohort of 100 to 150 different subjects was used in addition to the roughly 620-subject first cohort. High-throughput TCR immunosequencing, statistical association of individual TCRs with disease status, and machine learning were combined to predict cytomegalovirus infection status. Study-wide conclusions, independent of this receptor: The classifier was reported to diagnose cytomegalovirus status with high specificity and sensitivity in both the original and validation cohorts. The authors suggested that the approach could potentially be extended to other disease states and immunological phenotypes. In the study, approximately 160 TCR beta chains were listed as associated with cytomegalovirus. Of the cluster scores, 90% to 95% were above 0 in a later analysis, which found that TCRs clustered in the first cohort also tended to co-occur in the 120 validation repertoires. A later analysis had no HLA typing for the validation cohort, so co-occurrence there was scored across all 130 or so repertoires. A few of the identified cytomegalovirus-associated TCR beta chains were confirmed in vitro to be specific for cytomegalovirus antigens. Most TCR sequences were seen in very few donors, while some public TCRs were found in many individuals.

The germline V gene encodes CDR1 SGHNT and CDR2 YYREEE (reference sequence). Deletion took 0 bases off V and 4 bases off J, with a span of 4 bases between the germline ends. The CDR3 contains 12 residues, cysteine and phenylalanine counted. Here the CDR3 DNA is all that survives: 36 bases in frame from base 1. The donors were included in the validation cohort of around 120 subjects, a group kept apart from the roughly 610-subject first cohort. The library was made by the immunoSEQ multiplex PCR assay. The original pipeline was this. A statistical classification framework was built for diagnosing cytomegalovirus status from the catalog of TCR beta chain sequences. This immuneACCESS table, as held by TCRdb, lists in-frame sequences with V and J called but not all clones. Of the missing ones, under half trace to an unresolved V gene in checked studies; the others have no known cause. V, J and clone size are taken as reported in that table, and D and trimming were inferred from the DNA itself. Here the sample has 250,000 or so clones; about 86% occur a single time. 2.6% of the sample goes to the ten largest clones.

The rearranged segments are TRBV5-4 and TRBJ1-2; no confident D gene assignment can be made. Sequencing was done on a sample of PBMCs. The receptor comes from a man aged 18 to 35 in good health and CMV-seronegative. The CDR3 loop reads CASSLDSYGYTF. The sequenced DNA is TGTGCCAGCAGCTTGGACAGCTATGGCTACACCTTC. The entire variable domain, with the stretches around the CDR3 drawn from the reference TRBV5-4 and TRBJ1-2 proteins, is ETGVTQSPTHLIKTRGQQVTLRCSSQSGHNTVSWYQQALGQGPQFIFQYYREEENGRGNFPPRFSGLQFPNYSSELNVNALELDDSALYLCASSLDSYGYTFGSGTRLTVV.